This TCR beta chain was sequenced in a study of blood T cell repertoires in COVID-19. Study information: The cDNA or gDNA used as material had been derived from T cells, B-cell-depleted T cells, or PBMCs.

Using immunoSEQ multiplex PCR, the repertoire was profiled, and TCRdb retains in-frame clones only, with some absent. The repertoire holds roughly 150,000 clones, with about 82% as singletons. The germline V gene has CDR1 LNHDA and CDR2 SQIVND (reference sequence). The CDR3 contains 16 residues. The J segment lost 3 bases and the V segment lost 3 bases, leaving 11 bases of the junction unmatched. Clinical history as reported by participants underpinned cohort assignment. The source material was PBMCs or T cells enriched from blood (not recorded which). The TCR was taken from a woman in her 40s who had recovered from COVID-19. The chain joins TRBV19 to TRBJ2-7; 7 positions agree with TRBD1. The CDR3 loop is CASSMAPGTANYEQYF. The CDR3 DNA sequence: TGTGCCAGTAGTATGGCGCCCGGGACAGCCAACTACGAGCAGTACTTC.